Below, one T cell receptor beta chain is given with its context. Profiling relied on immunoSEQ multiplex PCR, and the TCRdb table lists in-frame clones only, not all of them. This table holds about 220,000 clones, about nine tenths found once. Germline V gives CDR1 LNHDA, CDR2 SQIVND (reference sequence). CDR3 size: 18 residues. Unmatched junction bases numbered 17, after V lost 6 bases and J lost 5 bases. The study recruited people aged about 18 to 95 years across under 25 US areas. Cohorts were based on clinical histories the participants reported. This record comes from a study of blood T cell repertoires in COVID-19. Study-level information: T cells, B-cell-depleted T cells, or PBMCs supplied cDNA or gDNA.

The sequence was obtained from a middle-aged woman with acute COVID-19. The sequenced sample was PBMCs or T cells enriched from blood (not recorded which). The chain combines TRBV19 with TRBJ2-1; 9 bases map to TRBD1. In nucleotides, the CDR3 is TGTGCCAGTAGCAGACTCCAATACAGGGGGCGCGGGGACAATGAGCAGTTCTTC. Translation gives CASSRLQYRGRGDNEQFF.